A single sample is the source of the 29 T cell receptor beta chains below, sequenced in a study of blood T cell repertoires in COVID-19. The protocol was immunoSEQ multiplex PCR, while the TCRdb copy is restricted to in-frame clones and leaves out a portion. The data hold 150,000 to 200,000 clones, with approximately 85% observed a single time. Input material: peripheral blood. These receptors were obtained from a man in his fifties or sixties who had recovered from COVID-19.

The chain uses TRBV12-3 or TRBV12-4 and TRBJ1-4; D gene ambiguous. The V gene lost 6 bases and the J gene lost 5 bases, with 4 bases spanning the gap. The CDR3 consists of 11 residues. The CDR3 loop reads CASRLNEKLFF. CDR3 DNA sequence: TGTGCCAGCAGACTGAATGAAAAACTGTTTTTT.

The genes are TRBV30 and TRBJ1-2, with D perhaps matching TRBD1 (5 bases). Trimming took off 4 bases at V and 4 bases at J, with 16 bases between the two ends. The CDR3 extends over 14 amino acids. CDR1 and CDR2 from the germline V gene are GTSNPN and SVGIG (reference sequence). CDR3 protein: CAWTVQGESYGYTF. The CDR3 nucleotides are TGTGCCTGGACTGTTCAGGGCGAGTCCTATGGCTACACCTTC.

As regards this clone: Different DNA sequences within this sample yield the same CDR3. The J gene is TRBJ2-2, the V gene TRBV5-4, with D uncertain. V lost 2 bases and J 1 base, leaving 6 bases between the germline ends. This CDR3 is 14 amino acids long. CDR1 is SGHNT, CDR2 YYREEE, per germline (reference sequence). In nucleotides, the CDR3 is TGTGCCAGCAGCTTATTAGAGAACACCGGGGAGCTGTTTTTT. Its translation: CASSLLENTGELFF.

V usage is TRBV20-1 and J usage is TRBJ2-1, with unresolved D. Germline V lookup: CDR1 DFQATT, CDR2 SNEGSKA (reference sequence). Deletions cut 3 bases from V and 0 bases from J, with 12 bases between. The CDR3 spans 15 residues. The CDR3 loop reads CSASVPPSSYNEQFF. The CDR3 DNA reads TGCAGTGCTAGTGTTCCGCCGAGCTCCTACAATGAGCAGTTCTTC.

V gene TRBV6-5 combines with J gene TRBJ1-2, with TRBD1 identical over 8 bases. CDR1 is MNHEY and CDR2 is SVGAGI in the germline V gene. V lost 6 bases to trimming and J lost 0 bases; unmatched junction nucleotides: 0. CDR3 length equals 13 residues. CDR3 nucleotide sequence: TGTGCCAGCAGGACAGGGGCTAACTATGGCTACACCTTC. Protein: CASRTGANYGYTF.

The chain recombines TRBV5-1 with TRBJ1-1, with D possibly matching TRBD1 (5 bases). This CDR3 is 15 amino acids long. In germline, CDR1 is SGHRS, CDR2 YFSETQ. V lost 5 bases, J lost 4 bases, and 18 bases lay in between. CDR3 bases: TGCGCCAGCAGTCACGAGGAGTCGGGGGTCACTGAAGCTTTCTTT. Translated, it gives CASSHEESGVTEAFF.

This clone has a single count. The chain has TRBV9 and TRBJ1-2; TRBD1 agrees at 11 bases. The ends lost 2 bases at V and 7 bases at J; junction bases unmatched: 4. The CDR3 runs 14 residues. Germline values: CDR1 SGDLS, CDR2 YYNGEE. The CDR3 DNA sequence: TGTGCCAGCAGCGTCCGGGACAGGGGGTCTGGCTACACCTTC. Protein sequence: CASSVRDRGSGYTF. Complete variable domain (other parts from reference TRBV9 and TRBJ1-2): DSGVTQTPKHLITATGQRVTLRCSPRSGDLSVYWYQQSLDQGLQFLIQYYNGEERAKGNILERFSAQQFPDLHSELNLSSLELGDSALYFCASSVRDRGSGYTFGSGTRLTVV.

The V and J genes are TRBV5-4 and TRBJ2-1, with D hard to call. The CDR3 is 15 residues long. The V end lost 4 bases, the J end lost 2 bases, and 13 bases lay between the germline ends. Germline CDR1 reads SGHNT; CDR2 reads YYREEE (reference sequence). In DNA form, the CDR3 reads TGTGCCAGCAGCCCGTCATATGAGCCCTACAATGAGCAGTTCTTC. This gives the protein CASSPSYEPYNEQFF.

This chain connects TRBV7-9 to TRBJ2-1; no definite D call. The ends were cut back, 2 bases at V and 5 bases at J, with 10 bases in the middle. The V gene's germline CDR1 is SEHNR and CDR2 FQNEAQ (reference sequence). The CDR3 loop spans 14 amino acids. CDR3 nucleotides: TGTGCCAGCAGCTTAACTGAGAATAACAATGAGCAGTTCTTC. Encoded protein: CASSLTENNNEQFF.

This chain joins TRBV19 and TRBJ2-5, with 7 bases identical to TRBD1. With V trimmed by 6 bases and J by 1 base, 8 bases remained unmatched. The CDR3 covers 15 residues. The V gene's germline CDR1 is LNHDA and CDR2 SQIVND (reference sequence). CDR3 loop: CASSGGTAFQETQYF. In DNA, the CDR3 is TGTGCCAGTAGCGGTGGGACAGCCTTCCAAGAGACCCAGTACTTC.

V usage is TRBV4-3 and J usage is TRBJ2-3, with D tentatively TRBD1 (6 bases). The CDR3 has 14 residues. Trimming took 2 bases from V and 1 from J, leaving 7 bases between them. Germline V CDR1 and CDR2: LGHNA, YSLEER. As DNA, the CDR3 is TGCGCCAGCAGCCAACGACAGGGCACAGATACGCAGTATTTT. Amino acid sequence: CASSQRQGTDTQYF.

The chain joins TRBV7-9 to TRBJ1-2; D not certain. Trimming stripped 3 bases from V and 8 bases from J, with 10 bases between. CDR3 length: 12 amino acids. Germline-derived CDR1 and CDR2 are SEHNR and FQNEAQ (reference sequence). CDR3: CASSFTESGYTF. DNA for the CDR3: TGTGCCAGCAGCTTTACAGAGTCGGGCTACACCTTC.

V usage is TRBV20-1 and J usage is TRBJ1-2, with D perhaps matching TRBD1 (5 bases). V was cut by 1 base and J by 8 bases, with 8 bases left in between. The CDR3 has 11 amino acids. Germline V lookup: CDR1 DFQATT, CDR2 SNEGSKA (reference sequence). The chain's CDR3 is CSARVGGGYTF. CDR3 nucleotides: TGCAGTGCTAGAGTGGGGGGAGGCTACACCTTC.

This clone was counted between two and nine times. The CDR3 loop is CASRRGMNEQFF. DNA of the CDR3: TGCGCCAGCAGGAGGGGGATGAATGAGCAGTTCTTC. The chain combines TRBV5-1 with TRBJ2-1; D is possibly TRBD1 (6 bases). CDR1 and CDR2 from the germline V gene are SGHRS and YFSETQ. V was trimmed by 5 bases and J by 7 bases, leaving 10 bases between them. The CDR3 totals 12 residues.

The J gene is TRBJ1-1, the V gene TRBV18; 8 positions agree with TRBD1. This CDR3 has 16 residues. Germline V gives CDR1 KGHSH, CDR2 LQKENI. Trimming at V came to 2 bases and at J to 0 bases, leaving 5 bases not matched to a gene. CDR3 amino acids: CASSPSGGELNTEAFF. Here the CDR3 DNA reads TGTGCCAGCTCACCATCAGGGGGCGAACTGAACACTGAAGCTTTCTTT. Full variable domain (remainder filled in from reference TRBV18 and TRBJ1-1): NAGVMQNPRHLVRRRGQEARLRCSPMKGHSHVYWYRQLPEEGLKFMVYLQKENIIDESGMPKERFSAEFPKEGPSILRIQQVVRGDSAAYFCASSPSGGELNTEAFFGQGTRLTVV.

This chain uses TRBV7-5 with TRBJ2-5; the D call TRBD2 from the table was never checked on the DNA. TRBV7-5 is labeled a pseudogene. The CDR3 runs 16 residues. CDR3 in amino acids: CARTLAEPHLQETQYF. In nucleotides, the CDR3 is TGTGCCAGAACCCTTGCCGAGCCCCACCTCCAAGAGACCCAGTACTTC.

There are a few counts of this clone. V usage is TRBV6-2 or TRBV6-3 and J usage is TRBJ2-5; D unresolved. The CDR3 has 13 amino acids. Trimming left V 6 bases short and J 5 bases short, with 13 bases between. Germline V gene data show CDR1 as MNHEY and CDR2 as SVGEGT. The CDR3 DNA reads as TGTGCCAGCAGCTCCGGGTCCGGGGAGACCCAGTACTTC. It translates to CASSSGSGETQYF.

The DNA for the CDR3 is TGTGCCAGCTCACCACCGAGACAGGGGGACTATGGCTACACCTTC. Translating gives CASSPPRQGDYGYTF. The chain employs TRBV18 and TRBJ1-2; TRBD1 aligns across 9 bases. Germline CDR1 KGHSH, CDR2 LQKENI. The V and J ends lost 0 bases and 3 bases, in that order; junction bases with no gene match: 2. The CDR3 consists of 15 residues.

V usage is TRBV9 and J usage is TRBJ2-7; D may be TRBD2 (6 bases). CDR1 and CDR2 (germline): SGDLS, YYNGEE. V lost 4 bases, J lost 3 bases, and 17 bases lay in between. The CDR3 is 15 residues long. The CDR3 region has the DNA TGTGCCAGCAGCCCGCCCGGGAGAGGGGACTACGAGCAGTACTTC. This gives the protein CASSPPGRGDYEQYF. Complete variable domain (other parts from reference TRBV9 and TRBJ2-7): DSGVTQTPKHLITATGQRVTLRCSPRSGDLSVYWYQQSLDQGLQFLIQYYNGEERAKGNILERFSAQQFPDLHSELNLSSLELGDSALYFCASSPPGRGDYEQYFGPGTRLTVT.

The chain links TRBV19 to TRBJ2-1; D gene uncertain. The CDR3 is 8 residues long. V lost 8 bases to trimming and J lost 14 bases, with 7 bases between them. Germline V gives CDR1 LNHDA, CDR2 SQIVND (reference sequence). The CDR3 here is CASASKFF. The CDR3 nucleotides read TGTGCCAGTGCTAGTAAGTTCTTC.

This clone was counted a few times. The chain links TRBV29-1 to TRBJ2-7, with 7 positions matching TRBD1. J gave up 6 bases and V 4 bases, and 15 bases lay outside the gene matches. CDR1 SQVTM and CDR2 ANQGSEA come from the germline V gene. The CDR3 runs 15 residues. The CDR3 DNA follows: TGCAGCGTTGGGAGGACAGGAACGGGTCGTTTCGAGCAGTACTTC. Translated: CSVGRTGTGRFEQYF.

The table lists this clone with a count of one. The chain couples TRBV18 to TRBJ1-1; TRBD1 agrees at 7 bases. The CDR3 runs to 16 residues. The V and J ends lost 2 bases and 2 bases, in that order; junction bases with no gene match: 8. CDR1 is KGHSH, CDR2 LQKENI, per germline. The DNA for the CDR3 is TGTGCCAGCTCACCAAACCAGGACAGGTATAACACTGAAGCTTTCTTT. Its protein product is CASSPNQDRYNTEAFF.

This clone was observed once. This sequence joins TRBV11-2 and TRBJ2-7; D call uncertain. CDR3 length: 12 residues. Germline V lookup: CDR1 SGHAT, CDR2 FQNNGV. The V end lost 6 bases, the J end lost 0 bases, and 6 bases lay between the germline ends. The CDR3 sequence: CASSFSSYEQYF. CDR3 in DNA: TGTGCCAGCAGTTTCAGCTCCTACGAGCAGTACTTC.

This clone has only one observation. The genes are TRBV15 and TRBJ2-2; 7 positions agree with TRBD1. The CDR3 sequence is 18 residues long. J was trimmed by 0 bases and V by 3 bases; bases with no gene match: 10. Germline V gene data show CDR1 as LNHNV and CDR2 as YYDKDF (reference sequence). The CDR3 region is CATSSIGQEKANTGELFF. Here the CDR3 DNA reads TGTGCCACCAGCAGCATTGGACAGGAAAAAGCGAACACCGGGGAGCTGTTTTTT.

This chain connects TRBV19 to TRBJ2-5; TRBD1 is a possible D gene (6 bases). The CDR3 runs 14 residues. CDR1 LNHDA and CDR2 SQIVND come from the germline V gene (reference sequence). With 4 bases removed from V and 5 bases from J, the gap between germline ends came to 14 bases. The CDR3 here is CASSSVQGEETQYF. DNA for the CDR3: TGTGCCAGTAGTAGCGTACAGGGAGAGGAGACCCAGTACTTC.

This chain uses TRBV19 with TRBJ1-2; unclear D gene. The CDR3 covers 15 residues. Trimming left V 1 base short and J 1 base short, with 10 bases between. CDR1 is LNHDA, CDR2 SQIVND, per germline (reference sequence). CDR3: CASSIGRFLNYGYTF. The CDR3 bases are TGTGCCAGTAGTATAGGCCGGTTTCTTAACTATGGCTACACCTTC.

This chain's CDR3 is CASWTSGGPNEQFF. CDR3 coding DNA: TGCGCCAGCTGGACTAGCGGGGGGCCAAATGAGCAGTTCTTC. The V and J genes are TRBV5-1 and TRBJ2-1, with 14 bases matching TRBD2. V shed 7 bases and J 7 bases; nucleotides not matched to a gene: 4. The CDR3 has 14 residues. Looked up from germline, CDR1 is SGHRS and CDR2 is YFSETQ.

The rearrangement joins TRBV6-5 to TRBJ2-5, with D possibly TRBD1 on 6 matching bases. The CDR3 is 14 residues long. Trimming removed 2 bases from V and 2 bases from J, with 9 bases in between. Per the germline V gene, CDR1 is MNHEY and CDR2 is SVGAGI. In nucleotides, the CDR3 is TGTGCCAGCAGTTACATCCAGGGGCAAGAGACCCAGTACTTC. It is translated as CASSYIQGQETQYF.

Only one count was recorded for this clone. The chain combines TRBV4-2 with TRBJ1-2; 7 positions match TRBD1. After removal of 6 bases from V and 6 bases from J, the junction contained 16 bases not matched to a gene. The germline CDR1 and CDR2 sequences are LGHNA and YNFKEQ. CDR3 length: 16 amino acids. Here the CDR3 DNA reads TGTGCCAGCAGTATCAATCAGGGTCAGGGGGACCATGGCTACACCTTC. This sequence encodes CASSINQGQGDHGYTF.